The 2 T cell receptor beta chains presented below share a single source sample, sequenced in a study of T cells after yellow fever vaccination. TCRdb independently ran MiXCR on the 5' RACE reads; one entry per CDR3 protein. The sample comprises some 340,000 distinct CDR3 sequences, approximately 12% of which are singletons, and 2.5% to 4% rests with the top ten. This material consisted of CD4+ T cells sorted from PBMCs, taken 45 days after the yellow fever booster vaccination. These receptors were taken from a man aged 18-30 years who received the YFV17D yellow fever vaccine.

The V call is TRBV20-1, the J call TRBJ1-6, with 7 positions matching TRBD1. Germline V gives CDR1 DFQATT, CDR2 SNEGSKA (reference sequence). J gave up 6 bases and V 3 bases, and 5 bases lay outside the gene matches. This CDR3 is built from 14 residues. CDR3 DNA sequence: TGCAGTGCTAGCAAGCAGGGGGGTAATTCACCCCTCCACTTT. As protein: CSASKQGGNSPLHF.

At least ten counts were recorded for this clonotype. This chain connects TRBV15 to TRBJ2-4; 8 bases are a match to TRBD1. Germline CDR1 LNHNV, CDR2 YYDKDF (reference sequence). Trimming at V came to 5 bases and at J to 2 bases, leaving 8 bases not matched to a gene. This CDR3 has 16 residues. For the CDR3, the DNA is TGTGCCACCAGCTCCCGGACAGGGACGACCAAAAACATTCAGTACTTC. Translated, it gives CATSSRTGTTKNIQYF.